The sequence of this TCR beta chain was determined in a study of T cell changes during pregnancy in multiple sclerosis. Profiled with immunoSEQ multiplex PCR; TCRdb holds only in-frame clones, not every one. The sample yields over 70,000 clones, 80% to 95% seen once. The CDR3 has 15 residues. J lost 0 bases, V lost 4 bases, and 5 bases had no gene match. CDR1 is MGHDK and CDR2 is SYGVNS in the germline V gene. The V gene is TRBV25-1, the J gene TRBJ1-1; 7 nucleotides align to TRBD1. The starting material was peripheral blood, obtained in the first trimester of pregnancy. This clonotype originated in a female donor in good health, enrolled as a control in a pregnancy study. The CDR3 DNA is TGTGCCAGCAGTGTCTCCCAGGGGGTGAACACTGAAGCTTTCTTT. Protein product: CASSVSQGVNTEAFF. The full variable domain, in which reference TRBV25-1 and TRBJ1-1 provide the parts outside the CDR3, is EADIYQTPRYLVIGTGKKITLECSQTMGHDKMYWYQQDPGMELHLIHYSYGVNSTEKGDLSSESTVSRIRTEHFPLTLESARPSHTSQYLCASSVSQGVNTEAFFGQGTRLTVV.